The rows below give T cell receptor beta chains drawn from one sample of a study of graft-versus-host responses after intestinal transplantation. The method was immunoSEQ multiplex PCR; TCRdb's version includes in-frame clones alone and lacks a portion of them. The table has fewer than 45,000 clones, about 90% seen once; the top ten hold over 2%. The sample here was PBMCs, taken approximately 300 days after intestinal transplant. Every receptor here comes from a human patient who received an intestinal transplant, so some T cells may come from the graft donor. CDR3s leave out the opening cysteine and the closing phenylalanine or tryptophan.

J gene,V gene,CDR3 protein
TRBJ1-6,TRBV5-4,ASSLGWGSSYNSPLH
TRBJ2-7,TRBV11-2,ASSLDRDNLYEQY
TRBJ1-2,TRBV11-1,ASSSGSRGGYT
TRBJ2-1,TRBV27,ASSFGYNEQF
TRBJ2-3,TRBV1,TSSSTGMDTQY
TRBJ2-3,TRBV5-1,ASSLGQGGTDTQY
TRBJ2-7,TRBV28,ASSLTSGGLSSYEQY
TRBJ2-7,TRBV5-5,ASSQQGASSYEQY
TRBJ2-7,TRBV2,ASSVERGYEQY
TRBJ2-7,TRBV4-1,ASSQDMLGISYEQY
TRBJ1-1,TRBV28,ASSFRQRATEAF
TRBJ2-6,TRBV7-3,ASSLRGTGANVLT
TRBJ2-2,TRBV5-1,ASSSPPGTVNTGELF
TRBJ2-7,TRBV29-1,SVESDRSPYEQY
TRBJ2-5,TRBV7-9,AWGWETQY
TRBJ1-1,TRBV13,ASSLALTGDVGTEAF
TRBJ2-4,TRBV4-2,ASSQDEGKNIQY
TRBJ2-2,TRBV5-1,ASSFGLAGGPNTGELF
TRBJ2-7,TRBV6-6,ASSGTHTYEQY
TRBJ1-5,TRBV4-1,ASSQVLTSNQPQH